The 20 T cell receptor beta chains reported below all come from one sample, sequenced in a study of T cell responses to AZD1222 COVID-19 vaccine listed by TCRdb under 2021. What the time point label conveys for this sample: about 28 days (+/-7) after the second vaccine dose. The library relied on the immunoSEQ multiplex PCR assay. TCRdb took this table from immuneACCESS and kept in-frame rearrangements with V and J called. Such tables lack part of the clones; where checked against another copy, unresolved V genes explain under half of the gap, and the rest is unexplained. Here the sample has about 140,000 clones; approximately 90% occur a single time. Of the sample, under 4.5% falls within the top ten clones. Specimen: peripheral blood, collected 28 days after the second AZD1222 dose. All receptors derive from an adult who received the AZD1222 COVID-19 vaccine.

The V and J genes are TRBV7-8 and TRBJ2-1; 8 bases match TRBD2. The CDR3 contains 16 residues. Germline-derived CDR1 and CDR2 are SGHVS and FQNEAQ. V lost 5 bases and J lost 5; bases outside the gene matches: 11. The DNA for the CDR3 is TGTGCCAGCAGCCCACTGGCTAGCGGGCTAAACAATGAGCAGTTCTTC. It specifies CASSPLASGLNNEQFF.

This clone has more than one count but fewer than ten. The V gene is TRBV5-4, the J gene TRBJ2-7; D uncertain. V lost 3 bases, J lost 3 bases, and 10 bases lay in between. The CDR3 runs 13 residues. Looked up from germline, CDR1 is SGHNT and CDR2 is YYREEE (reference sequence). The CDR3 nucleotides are TGTGCCAGCAGCTCTGACTTCTTCTACGAGCAGTACTTC. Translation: CASSSDFFYEQYF. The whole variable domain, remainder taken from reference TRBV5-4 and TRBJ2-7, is ETGVTQSPTHLIKTRGQQVTLRCSSQSGHNTVSWYQQALGQGPQFIFQYYREEENGRGNFPPRFSGLQFPNYSSELNVNALELDDSALYLCASSSDFFYEQYFGPGTRLTVT.

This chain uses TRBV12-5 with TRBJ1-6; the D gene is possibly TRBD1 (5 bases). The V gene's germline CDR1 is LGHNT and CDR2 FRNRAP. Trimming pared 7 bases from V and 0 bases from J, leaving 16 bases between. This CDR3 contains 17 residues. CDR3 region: CASAPSPGSSYNSPLHF. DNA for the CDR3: TGTGCTAGTGCCCCCTCCCCAGGGAGCTCCTATAATTCACCCCTCCACTTT. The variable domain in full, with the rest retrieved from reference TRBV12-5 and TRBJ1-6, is DARVTQTPRHKVTEMGQEVTMRCQPILGHNTVFWYRQTMMQGLELLAYFRNRAPLDDSGMPKDRFSAEMPDATLATLKIQPSEPRDSAVYFCASAPSPGSSYNSPLHFGNGTRLTVT.

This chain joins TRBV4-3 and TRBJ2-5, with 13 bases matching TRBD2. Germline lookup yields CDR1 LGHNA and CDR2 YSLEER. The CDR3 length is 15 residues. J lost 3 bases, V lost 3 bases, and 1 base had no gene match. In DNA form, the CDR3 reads TGCGCCAGCAGCCACGGACTAGCGGGGGAAGAGACCCAGTACTTC. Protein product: CASSHGLAGEETQYF.

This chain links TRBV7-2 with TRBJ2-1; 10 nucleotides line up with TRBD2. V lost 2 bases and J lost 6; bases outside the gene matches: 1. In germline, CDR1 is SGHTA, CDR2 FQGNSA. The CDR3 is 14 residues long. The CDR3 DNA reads TGTGCCAGCAGCTTACGGACTAGCGGCAATGAGCAGTTCTTC. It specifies CASSLRTSGNEQFF.

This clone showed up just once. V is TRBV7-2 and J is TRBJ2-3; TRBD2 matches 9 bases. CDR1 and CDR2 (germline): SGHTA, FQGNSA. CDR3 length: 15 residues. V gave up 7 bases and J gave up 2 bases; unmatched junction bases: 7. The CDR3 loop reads CASTEAGGPTDTQYF. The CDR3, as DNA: TGTGCCAGCACCGAAGCGGGAGGCCCCACAGATACGCAGTATTTT. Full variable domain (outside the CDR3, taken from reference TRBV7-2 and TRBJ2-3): GAGVSQSPSNKVTEKGKDVELRCDPISGHTALYWYRQSLGQGLEFLIYFQGNSAPDKSGLPSDRFSAERTGGSVSTLTIQRTQQEDSAVYLCASTEAGGPTDTQYFGPGTRLTVL.

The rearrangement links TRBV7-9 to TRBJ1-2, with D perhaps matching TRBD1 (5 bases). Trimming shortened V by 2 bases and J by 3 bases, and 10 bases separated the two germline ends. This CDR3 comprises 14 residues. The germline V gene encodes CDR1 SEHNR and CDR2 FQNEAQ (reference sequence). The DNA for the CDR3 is TGTGCCAGCAGCTTATCGCAGGGTGACTATGGCTACACCTTC. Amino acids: CASSLSQGDYGYTF.

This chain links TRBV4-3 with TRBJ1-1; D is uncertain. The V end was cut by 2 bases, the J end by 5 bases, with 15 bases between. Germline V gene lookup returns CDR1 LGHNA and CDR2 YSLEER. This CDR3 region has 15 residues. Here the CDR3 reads CASSQNPGGGTEAFF. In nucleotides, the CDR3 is TGCGCCAGCAGCCAAAACCCCGGCGGAGGGACTGAAGCTTTCTTT.

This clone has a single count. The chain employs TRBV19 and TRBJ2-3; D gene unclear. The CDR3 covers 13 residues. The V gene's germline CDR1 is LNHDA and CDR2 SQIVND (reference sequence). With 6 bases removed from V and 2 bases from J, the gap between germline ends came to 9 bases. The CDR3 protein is CASRVSPTDTQYF. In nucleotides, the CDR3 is TGTGCCAGTAGGGTTTCCCCCACAGATACGCAGTATTTT.

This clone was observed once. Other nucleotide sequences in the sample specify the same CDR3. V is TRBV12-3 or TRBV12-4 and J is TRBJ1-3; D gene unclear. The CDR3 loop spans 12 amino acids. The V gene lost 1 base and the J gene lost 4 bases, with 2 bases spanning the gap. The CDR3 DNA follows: TGTGCCAGCAGTTTAGGAGGAAACACCATATATTTT. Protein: CASSLGGNTIYF.

This CDR3 reads CAILPTLRSDTQYF. The CDR3 region has the DNA TGTGCCATCCTACCCACGCTACGATCAGATACGCAGTATTTT. The chain carries TRBV10-3 and TRBJ2-3; D gene unclear. The CDR3 covers 14 residues. The germline V gene encodes CDR1 ENHRY and CDR2 SYGVKD. V lost 8 bases, J lost 4 bases, and 16 bases lay in between.

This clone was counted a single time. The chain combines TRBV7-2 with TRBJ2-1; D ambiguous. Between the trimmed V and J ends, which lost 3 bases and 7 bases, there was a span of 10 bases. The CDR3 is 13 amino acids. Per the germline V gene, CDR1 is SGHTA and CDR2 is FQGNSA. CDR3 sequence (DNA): TGTGCCAGCAGCTTCACGGATCGAAATGAGCAGTTCTTC. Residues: CASSFTDRNEQFF.

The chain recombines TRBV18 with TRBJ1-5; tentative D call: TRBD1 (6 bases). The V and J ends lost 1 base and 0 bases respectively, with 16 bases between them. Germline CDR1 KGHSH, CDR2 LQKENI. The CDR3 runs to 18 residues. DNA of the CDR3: TGTGCCAGCTCACCACGGGGGGCTACAGTTTATAGCAATCAGCCCCAGCATTTT. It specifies CASSPRGATVYSNQPQHF.

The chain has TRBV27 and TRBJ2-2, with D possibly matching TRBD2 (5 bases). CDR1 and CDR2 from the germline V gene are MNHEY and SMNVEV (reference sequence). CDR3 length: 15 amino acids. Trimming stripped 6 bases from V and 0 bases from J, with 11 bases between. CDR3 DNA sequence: TGTGCCAGCAGGGGGAGCCGGACGAACACCGGGGAGCTGTTTTTT. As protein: CASRGSRTNTGELFF.

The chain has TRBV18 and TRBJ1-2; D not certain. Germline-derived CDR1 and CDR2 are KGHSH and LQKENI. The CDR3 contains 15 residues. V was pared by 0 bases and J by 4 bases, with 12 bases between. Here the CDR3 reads CASSPPGLSPYGYTF. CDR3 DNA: TGTGCCAGCTCACCACCGGGCCTCTCCCCCTATGGCTACACCTTC.

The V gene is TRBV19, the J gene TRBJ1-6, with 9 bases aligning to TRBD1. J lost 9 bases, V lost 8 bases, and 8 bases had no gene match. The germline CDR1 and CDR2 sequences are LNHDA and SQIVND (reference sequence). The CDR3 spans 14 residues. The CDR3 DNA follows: TGTGCCAGTGGCCTGACAGGGGGTACTTCACCCCTCCACTTT. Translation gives CASGLTGGTSPLHF. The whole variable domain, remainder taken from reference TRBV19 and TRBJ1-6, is DGGITQSPKYLFRKEGQNVTLSCEQNLNHDAMYWYRQDPGQGLRLIYYSQIVNDFQKGDIAEGYSVSREKKESFPLTVTSAQKNPTAFYLCASGLTGGTSPLHFGNGTRLTVT.

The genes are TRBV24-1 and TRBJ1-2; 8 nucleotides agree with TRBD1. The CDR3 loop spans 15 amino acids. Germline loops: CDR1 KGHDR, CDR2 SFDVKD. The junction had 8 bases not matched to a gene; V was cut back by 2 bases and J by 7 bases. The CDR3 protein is CATSDSLDRVSGYTF. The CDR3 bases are TGTGCCACCAGTGATTCGCTGGACAGGGTCTCTGGCTACACCTTC.

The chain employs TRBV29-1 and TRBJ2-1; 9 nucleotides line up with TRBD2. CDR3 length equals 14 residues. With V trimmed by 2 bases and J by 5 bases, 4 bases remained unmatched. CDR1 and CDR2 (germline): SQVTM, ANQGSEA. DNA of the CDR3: TGCAGCGTTGAAATGCGGGAGGGGGACAATGAGCAGTTCTTC. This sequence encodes CSVEMREGDNEQFF.

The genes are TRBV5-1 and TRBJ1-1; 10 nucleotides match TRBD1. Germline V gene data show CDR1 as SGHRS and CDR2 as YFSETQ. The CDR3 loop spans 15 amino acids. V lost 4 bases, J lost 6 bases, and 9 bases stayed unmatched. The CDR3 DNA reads TGCGCCAGCAGCCGCTCCGGGACAGGGGTTTCTGAAGCTTTCTTT. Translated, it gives CASSRSGTGVSEAFF.

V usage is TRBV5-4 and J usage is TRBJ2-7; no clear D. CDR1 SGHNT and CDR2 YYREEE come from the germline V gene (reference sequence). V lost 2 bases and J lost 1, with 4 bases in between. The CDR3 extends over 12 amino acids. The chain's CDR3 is CASSFGSYEQYF. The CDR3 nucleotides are TGTGCCAGCAGCTTCGGGTCCTACGAGCAGTACTTC.